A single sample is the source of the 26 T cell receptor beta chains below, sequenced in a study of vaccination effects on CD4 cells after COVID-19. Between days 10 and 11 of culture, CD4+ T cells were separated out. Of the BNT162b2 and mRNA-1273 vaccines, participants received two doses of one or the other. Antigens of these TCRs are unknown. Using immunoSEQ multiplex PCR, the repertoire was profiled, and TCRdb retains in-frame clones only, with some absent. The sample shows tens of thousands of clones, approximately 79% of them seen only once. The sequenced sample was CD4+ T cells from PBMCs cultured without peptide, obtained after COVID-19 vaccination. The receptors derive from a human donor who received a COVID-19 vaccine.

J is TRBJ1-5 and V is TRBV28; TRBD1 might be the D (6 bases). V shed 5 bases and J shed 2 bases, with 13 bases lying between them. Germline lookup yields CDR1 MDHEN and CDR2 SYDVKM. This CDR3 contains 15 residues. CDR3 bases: TGTGCCAGCAGTGGGGGGGCTGGGGGCAATCAGCCCCAGCATTTT. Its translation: CASSGGAGGNQPQHF.

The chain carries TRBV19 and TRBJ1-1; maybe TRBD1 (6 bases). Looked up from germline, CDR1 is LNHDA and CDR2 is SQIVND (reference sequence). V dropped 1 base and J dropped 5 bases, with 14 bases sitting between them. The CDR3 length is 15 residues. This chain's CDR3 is CASSIVPGDRTEAFF. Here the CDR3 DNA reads TGTGCCAGTAGTATAGTCCCAGGGGATCGGACTGAAGCTTTCTTT.

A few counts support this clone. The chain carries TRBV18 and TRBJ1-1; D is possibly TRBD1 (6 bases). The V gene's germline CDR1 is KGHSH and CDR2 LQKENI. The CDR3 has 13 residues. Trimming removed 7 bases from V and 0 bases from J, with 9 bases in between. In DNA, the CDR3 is TGTGCCAGCTTTGGGGGCATGAACACTGAAGCTTTCTTT. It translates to CASFGGMNTEAFF.

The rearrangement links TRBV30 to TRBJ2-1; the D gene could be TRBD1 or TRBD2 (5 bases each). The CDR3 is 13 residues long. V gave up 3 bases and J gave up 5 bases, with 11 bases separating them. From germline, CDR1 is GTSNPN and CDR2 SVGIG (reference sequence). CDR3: CAWRGDRHNEQFF. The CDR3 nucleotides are TGTGCCTGGAGAGGGGACCGCCACAATGAGCAGTTCTTC.

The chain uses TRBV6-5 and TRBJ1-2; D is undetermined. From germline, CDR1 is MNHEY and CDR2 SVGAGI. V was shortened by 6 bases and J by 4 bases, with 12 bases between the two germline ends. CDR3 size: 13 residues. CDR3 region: CASSPARSYGYTF. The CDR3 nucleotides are TGTGCCAGCAGCCCCGCCCGGTCCTATGGCTACACCTTC.

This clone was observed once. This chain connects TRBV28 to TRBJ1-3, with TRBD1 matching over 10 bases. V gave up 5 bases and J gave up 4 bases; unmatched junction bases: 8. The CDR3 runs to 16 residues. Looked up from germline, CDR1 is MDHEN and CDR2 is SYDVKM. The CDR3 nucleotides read TGTGCCAGCAGTACAACCGGGACAGGGGTCGGAAACACCATATATTTT. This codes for CASSTTGTGVGNTIYF. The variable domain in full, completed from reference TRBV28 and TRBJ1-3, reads DVKVTQSSRYLVKRTGEKVFLECVQDMDHENMFWYRQDPGLGLRLIYFSYDVKMKEKGDIPEGYSVSREKKERFSLILESASTNQTSMYLCASSTTGTGVGNTIYFGEGSWLTVV.

The CDR3 sequence is CASSYGGEGTGELFF. The CDR3 nucleotides are TGTGCCAGCAGTTATGGCGGGGAGGGAACCGGGGAGCTGTTTTTT. J is TRBJ2-2 and V is TRBV28, with 7 bases that match TRBD2. With V trimmed by 4 bases and J by 5 bases, 7 bases remained unmatched. The CDR3 contains 15 residues. Germline values: CDR1 MDHEN, CDR2 SYDVKM.

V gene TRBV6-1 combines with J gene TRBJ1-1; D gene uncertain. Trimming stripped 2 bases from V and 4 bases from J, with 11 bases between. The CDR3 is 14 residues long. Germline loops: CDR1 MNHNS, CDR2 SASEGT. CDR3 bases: TGTGCCAGCAGTGAAAATCTGCGGAGCACTGAAGCTTTCTTT. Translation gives CASSENLRSTEAFF.

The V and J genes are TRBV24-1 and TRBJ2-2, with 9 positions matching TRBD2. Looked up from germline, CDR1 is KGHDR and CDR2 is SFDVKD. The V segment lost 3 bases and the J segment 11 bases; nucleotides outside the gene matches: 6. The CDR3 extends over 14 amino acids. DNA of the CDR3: TGTGCCACCAGTGATAATCTAGCGGGGATCGAGCTGTTTTTT. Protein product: CATSDNLAGIELFF.

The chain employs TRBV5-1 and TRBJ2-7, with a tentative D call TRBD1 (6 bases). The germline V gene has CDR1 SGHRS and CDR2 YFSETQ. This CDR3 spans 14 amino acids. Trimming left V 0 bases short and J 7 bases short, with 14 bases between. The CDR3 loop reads CASSLGQDFGEQYV. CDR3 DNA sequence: TGCGCCAGCAGCTTGGGACAGGATTTCGGGGAGCAGTACGTC.

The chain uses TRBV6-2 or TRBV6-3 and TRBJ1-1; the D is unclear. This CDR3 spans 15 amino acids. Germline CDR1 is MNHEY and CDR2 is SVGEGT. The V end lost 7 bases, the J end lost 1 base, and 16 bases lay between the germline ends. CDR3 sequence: CASNPGGRANTEAFF. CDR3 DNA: TGTGCCAGCAACCCGGGTGGGAGAGCGAACACTGAAGCTTTCTTT.

CDR3 bases: TGTGCCAGCAGGGAGGACAGTAATCAGCCCCAGCATTTT. Protein sequence: CASREDSNQPQHF. V usage is TRBV2 and J usage is TRBJ1-5; tentatively, D is TRBD1 (6 bases). V lost 6 bases, J lost 4 bases, and 10 bases lay in between. Per germline, CDR1 SNHLY and CDR2 FYNNEI. The CDR3 extends over 13 amino acids.

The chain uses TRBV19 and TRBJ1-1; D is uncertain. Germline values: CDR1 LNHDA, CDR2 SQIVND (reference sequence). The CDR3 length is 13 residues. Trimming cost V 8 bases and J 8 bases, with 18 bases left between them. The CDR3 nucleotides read TGTGCCAGTTTAGGACCATCCAATGGGGAAGCTTTCTTT. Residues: CASLGPSNGEAFF.

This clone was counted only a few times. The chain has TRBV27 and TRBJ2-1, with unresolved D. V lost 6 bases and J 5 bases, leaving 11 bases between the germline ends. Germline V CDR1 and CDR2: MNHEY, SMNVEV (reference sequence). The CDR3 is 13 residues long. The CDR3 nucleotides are TGTGCCAGCAGCGGCAGGAACAACAATGAGCAGTTCTTC. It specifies CASSGRNNNEQFF.

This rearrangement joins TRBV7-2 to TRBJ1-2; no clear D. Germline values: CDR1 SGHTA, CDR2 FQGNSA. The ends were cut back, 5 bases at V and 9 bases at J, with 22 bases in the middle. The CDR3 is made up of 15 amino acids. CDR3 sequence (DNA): TGTGCCAGCAGCCGTCAGGACGGCGTAGGAGGGAGCTACACCTTC. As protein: CASSRQDGVGGSYTF.

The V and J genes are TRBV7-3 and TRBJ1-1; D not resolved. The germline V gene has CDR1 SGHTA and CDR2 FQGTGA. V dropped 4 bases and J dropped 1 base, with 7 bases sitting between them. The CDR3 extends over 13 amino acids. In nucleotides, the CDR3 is TGTGCCAGCAGCTCCGGGAAGAACACTGAAGCTTTCTTT. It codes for CASSSGKNTEAFF.

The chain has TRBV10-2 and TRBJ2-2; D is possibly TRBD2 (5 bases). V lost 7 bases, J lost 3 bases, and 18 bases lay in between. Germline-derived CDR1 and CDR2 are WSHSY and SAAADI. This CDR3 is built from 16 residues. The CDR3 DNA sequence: TGCGCCAGCAAAGGAGGAGCTAGCTTCGACACCGGGGAGCTGTTTTTT. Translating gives CASKGGASFDTGELFF.

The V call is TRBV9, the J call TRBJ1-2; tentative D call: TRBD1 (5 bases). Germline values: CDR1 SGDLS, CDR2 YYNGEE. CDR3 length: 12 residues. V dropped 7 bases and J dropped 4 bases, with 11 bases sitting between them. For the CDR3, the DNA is TGTGCCAGCTCTCCAGGGCCCTATGGCTACACCTTC. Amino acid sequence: CASSPGPYGYTF.

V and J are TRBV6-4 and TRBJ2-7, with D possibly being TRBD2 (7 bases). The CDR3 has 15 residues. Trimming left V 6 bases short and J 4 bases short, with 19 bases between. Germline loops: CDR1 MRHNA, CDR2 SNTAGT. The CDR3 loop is CASRVPRGGRYEQYV. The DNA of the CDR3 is TGTGCCAGCAGGGTACCGAGGGGGGGGCGGTACGAGCAGTACGTC.

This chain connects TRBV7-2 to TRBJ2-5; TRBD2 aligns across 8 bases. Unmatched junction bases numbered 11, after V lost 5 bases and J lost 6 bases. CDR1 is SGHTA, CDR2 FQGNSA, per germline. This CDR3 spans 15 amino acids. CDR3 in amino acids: CASSPGGGRRKTQYF. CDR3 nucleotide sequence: TGTGCCAGCAGCCCAGGCGGGGGGCGGCGAAAGACCCAGTACTTC.

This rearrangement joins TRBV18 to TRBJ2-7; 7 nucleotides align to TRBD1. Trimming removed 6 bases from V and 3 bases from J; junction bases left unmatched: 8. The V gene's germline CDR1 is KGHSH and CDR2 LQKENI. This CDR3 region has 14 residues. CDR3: CASSPGTDHYEQYV. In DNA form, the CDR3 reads TGTGCCAGCTCGCCCGGGACAGATCACTACGAGCAGTACGTC.

CDR3 residues: CASSQAGGQPQHF. The CDR3 DNA follows: TGTGCCAGCAGCCAAGCGGGAGGTCAGCCCCAGCATTTT. V usage is TRBV3-1 (or the pseudogene TRBV3-2) and J usage is TRBJ1-5; D not certain. Trimming took off 1 base at V and 6 bases at J, with 7 bases between the two ends. Looked up from germline, CDR1 is LGHDT and CDR2 is YNNKEL (reference sequence). The CDR3 runs to 13 residues.

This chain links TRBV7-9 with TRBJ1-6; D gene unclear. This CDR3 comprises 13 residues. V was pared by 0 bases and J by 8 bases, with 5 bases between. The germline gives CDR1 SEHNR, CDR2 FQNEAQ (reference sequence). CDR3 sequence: CASSLAVYSPLHF. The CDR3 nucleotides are TGTGCCAGCAGCTTAGCAGTTTATTCACCCCTCCACTTT.

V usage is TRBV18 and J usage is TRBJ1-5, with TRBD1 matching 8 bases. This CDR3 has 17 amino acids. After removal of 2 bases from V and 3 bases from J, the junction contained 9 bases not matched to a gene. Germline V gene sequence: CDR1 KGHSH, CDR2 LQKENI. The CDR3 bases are TGTGCCAGCTCACCAGCCCCGACAGGGGAAACCAATCAGCCCCAGCATTTT. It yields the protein CASSPAPTGETNQPQHF.

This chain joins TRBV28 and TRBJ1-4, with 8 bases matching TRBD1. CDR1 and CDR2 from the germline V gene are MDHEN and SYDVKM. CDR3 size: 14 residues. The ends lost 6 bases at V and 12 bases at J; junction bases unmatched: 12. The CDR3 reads CASRGGGQGMELFF. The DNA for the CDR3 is TGTGCCAGCAGGGGGGGAGGACAGGGTATGGAACTGTTTTTT. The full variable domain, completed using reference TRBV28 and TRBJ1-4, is DVKVTQSSRYLVKRTGEKVFLECVQDMDHENMFWYRQDPGLGLRLIYFSYDVKMKEKGDIPEGYSVSREKKERFSLILESASTNQTSMYLCASRGGGQGMELFFGSGTQLSVL.

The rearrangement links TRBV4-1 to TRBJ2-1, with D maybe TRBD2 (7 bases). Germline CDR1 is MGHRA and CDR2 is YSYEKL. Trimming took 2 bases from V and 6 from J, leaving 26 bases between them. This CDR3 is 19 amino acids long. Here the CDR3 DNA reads TGCGCCAGCAGCCAAAGGGGTACGTTCGGGACTACCAGGGGCAATGAGCAGTTCTTC. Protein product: CASSQRGTFGTTRGNEQFF.